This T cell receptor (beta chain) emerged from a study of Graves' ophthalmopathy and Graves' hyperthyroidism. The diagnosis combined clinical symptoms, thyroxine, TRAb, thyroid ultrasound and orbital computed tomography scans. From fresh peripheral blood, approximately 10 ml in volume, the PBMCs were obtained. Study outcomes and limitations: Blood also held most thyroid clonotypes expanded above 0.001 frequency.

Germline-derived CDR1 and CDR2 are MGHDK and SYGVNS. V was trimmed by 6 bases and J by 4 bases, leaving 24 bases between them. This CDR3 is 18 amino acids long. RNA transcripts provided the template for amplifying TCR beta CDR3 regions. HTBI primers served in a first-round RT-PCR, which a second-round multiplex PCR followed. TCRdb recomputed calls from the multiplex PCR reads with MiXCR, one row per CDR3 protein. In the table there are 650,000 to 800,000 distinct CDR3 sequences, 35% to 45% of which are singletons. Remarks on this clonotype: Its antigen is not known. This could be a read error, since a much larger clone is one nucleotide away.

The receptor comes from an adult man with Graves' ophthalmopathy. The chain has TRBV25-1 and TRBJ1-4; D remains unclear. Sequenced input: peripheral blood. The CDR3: CASSLLATGSSLNEKLFF. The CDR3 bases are TGTGCCAGCAGCTTACTCGCAACTGGCAGCTCCCTTAATGAAAAACTGTTTTTT.